The 20 T cell receptor beta chains below were found in one sample sequenced in a study of vaccination and CD4 T cells after COVID-19. Once obtained from cultured CD4+ T cells, the DNA was sequenced using the Oncomine TCR Beta short-read assay. TCRdb re-called the PCR reads with MiXCR, one entry per CDR3 protein. In the table there are about 25,000 distinct CDR3 sequences, roughly a third of which are singletons. Indicated time point: late sampling 161 to 241 days after vaccination in three convalescent patients. Sample treatment: approximately nine-day PBMC culture with coronavirus spike peptide pools or control peptides (ViraFEST assay). These TCRs' antigens remain unknown. The sequences come from CD4+ T cells from blood, cultured in vitro, collected about 7 months after SARS-CoV-2 vaccination. These receptors were taken from a human donor who had recovered from COVID-19.

This rearrangement joins TRBV7-9 to TRBJ2-1; TRBD2 aligns across 14 bases. V dropped 1 base and J dropped 0; count of bases not matched to a gene: 8. This CDR3 has 20 amino acids. The germline CDR1 and CDR2 sequences are SEHNR and FQNEAQ (reference sequence). The DNA for the CDR3 is TGTGCCAGCAGCTTAGGACTAGCGGGAGGGCCCCGAAGCTCCTACAATGAGCAGTTCTTC. Its protein product is CASSLGLAGGPRSSYNEQFF.

This clonotype was counted between two and nine times. The chain recombines TRBV10-3 with TRBJ1-2; D remains ambiguous. Germline CDR1 is ENHRY and CDR2 is SYGVKD. This CDR3 is built from 14 residues. Trimming stripped 4 bases from V and 4 bases from J, with 13 bases between. The CDR3 here is CAISGEESGYGYTF. CDR3 nucleotide sequence: TGTGCCATCAGTGGTGAGGAATCGGGCTATGGCTACACCTTC.

This clonotype showed up just a few times. The V and J genes are TRBV27 and TRBJ1-5; D might be TRBD1 (5 bases). Germline lookup yields CDR1 MNHEY and CDR2 SMNVEV (reference sequence). The CDR3 has 14 residues. Trimming took 1 base from V and 4 from J, leaving 8 bases between them. The DNA of the CDR3 is TGTGCCAGCAGTTTATTTGCAGGGAATCAGCCCCAGCATTTT. Translated, it gives CASSLFAGNQPQHF.

V gene TRBV7-9 combines with J gene TRBJ2-3; D assignment may be TRBD1 or TRBD2 (5 bases each). In germline, CDR1 is SEHNR, CDR2 FQNEAQ (reference sequence). The CDR3 has 14 residues. Trimming cost V 7 bases and J 5 bases, with 16 bases left between them. In DNA, the CDR3 is TGTGCCAGCAACCGCCAGGGAGTGGGAGATACGCAGTATTTT. This translates into CASNRQGVGDTQYF. The full variable domain, its missing parts supplied by reference TRBV7-9 and TRBJ2-3, is DTGVSQNPRHKITKRGQNVTFRCDPISEHNRLYWYRQTLGQGPEFLTYFQNEAQLEKSRLLSDRFSAERPKGSFSTLEIQRTEQGDSAMYLCASNRQGVGDTQYFGPGTRLTVL.

V is TRBV6-1 and J is TRBJ2-3, with D possibly TRBD2 on 6 matching bases. The CDR3 has 11 amino acids. V was trimmed by 6 bases and J by 6 bases, leaving 7 bases between them. The germline CDR1 and CDR2 sequences are MNHNS and SASEGT. CDR3 in amino acids: CASSRGDTQYF. Written as DNA, the CDR3 is TGTGCCAGCAGCCGGGGGGATACGCAGTATTTT.

The chain uses TRBV19 and TRBJ1-2; D is possibly TRBD1 (6 bases). The CDR3 covers 14 residues. With 5 bases removed from V and 4 bases from J, the gap between germline ends came to 14 bases. Germline lookup yields CDR1 LNHDA and CDR2 SQIVND (reference sequence). CDR3 nucleotide sequence: TGTGCCAGTAGTTATGACAGGTCCGGCTATGGCTACACCTTC. As protein: CASSYDRSGYGYTF. Full variable domain (remainder filled in from reference TRBV19 and TRBJ1-2): DGGITQSPKYLFRKEGQNVTLSCEQNLNHDAMYWYRQDPGQGLRLIYYSQIVNDFQKGDIAEGYSVSREKKESFPLTVTSAQKNPTAFYLCASSYDRSGYGYTFGSGTRLTVV.

This clonotype is judged medium-sized (0.01 to 0.1%). J is TRBJ1-5 and V is TRBV20-1; tentatively, D is TRBD1 (6 bases). The V end was cut by 4 bases, the J end by 6 bases, with 19 bases between. The length of the CDR3 is 15 residues. The germline V gene has CDR1 DFQATT and CDR2 SNEGSKA (reference sequence). The CDR3 nucleotides are TGCAGTGCTACCCGGGAGCAGGGGAGTAGTCAGCCCCAGCATTTT. This translates into CSATREQGSSQPQHF.

The gene calls are TRBV20-1 and TRBJ2-1; possibly TRBD1 for D (6 bases). V was clipped by 1 base and J by 1 base, with 14 bases between them. This CDR3 spans 16 amino acids. Germline values: CDR1 DFQATT, CDR2 SNEGSKA (reference sequence). Here the CDR3 DNA reads TGCAGTGCTAGAGTCCGACAGGCTATTTCCTACAATGAGCAGTTCTTC. It translates to CSARVRQAISYNEQFF.

This clonotype was found a few times. The chain combines TRBV5-8 with TRBJ2-5; the D gene is possibly TRBD1 (7 bases). This CDR3 has 17 amino acids. Trimming shortened V by 4 bases and J by 5 bases, and 24 bases separated the two germline ends. Germline V gene lookup returns CDR1 SGHTS and CDR2 YDEGEE. The CDR3 loop reads CASSQDLVSGGWETQYF. The CDR3 DNA reads TGTGCCAGCAGCCAAGATCTTGTCTCAGGGGGGTGGGAGACCCAGTACTTC.

This clonotype has only one observation. J is TRBJ2-3 and V is TRBV6-5; TRBD1 is a possible D gene (5 bases). The CDR3 sequence is 15 residues long. The V and J ends lost 4 bases and 2 bases respectively, with 13 bases between them. The germline gives CDR1 MNHEY, CDR2 SVGAGI. The CDR3 region has the DNA TGTGCCAGCAGTTGGGGCGACGCGACCACAGATACGCAGTATTTT. This encodes CASSWGDATTDTQYF.

This clonotype is medium-sized within its sample. This chain uses TRBV20-1 with TRBJ2-5, with TRBD2 identical over 7 bases. From germline, CDR1 is DFQATT and CDR2 SNEGSKA (reference sequence). The V gene end was trimmed by 0 bases and the J gene end by 4 bases; junction bases not matched to a gene: 5. This CDR3 has 14 residues. The CDR3 reads CSARDPSGRETQYF. DNA for the CDR3: TGCAGTGCTAGAGATCCTAGCGGACGAGAGACCCAGTACTTC.

The CDR3 sequence: CASSLWTSGYNEQFF. The DNA for the CDR3 is TGTGCCAGCAGTTTATGGACTAGCGGTTACAATGAGCAGTTCTTC. The gene calls are TRBV27 and TRBJ2-1; TRBD2 matches 10 bases. The germline CDR1 and CDR2 sequences are MNHEY and SMNVEV (reference sequence). The CDR3 covers 15 residues. Unmatched junction bases numbered 1, after V lost 1 base and J lost 4 bases.

The rearrangement links TRBV20-1 to TRBJ2-1; 10 bases align to TRBD2. From germline, CDR1 is DFQATT and CDR2 SNEGSKA (reference sequence). CDR3 length: 16 residues. Trimming took 1 base from V and 5 from J; bases not matched to a gene: 8. CDR3 residues: CSARVPGLAGDNEQFF. For the CDR3, the DNA is TGCAGTGCTAGAGTGCCCGGGCTAGCGGGGGACAATGAGCAGTTCTTC.

V is TRBV7-2 and J is TRBJ2-5; weak D call: TRBD2 (5 bases). The ends were cut back, 6 bases at V and 5 bases at J, with 13 bases in the middle. The CDR3 runs 13 residues. Germline CDR1 SGHTA, CDR2 FQGNSA. The CDR3 here is CASSRGIFETQYF. CDR3 sequence (DNA): TGTGCCAGCAGTAGAGGGATTTTCGAGACCCAGTACTTC. Filled out from reference TRBV7-2 and TRBJ2-5, the complete variable domain reads GAGVSQSPSNKVTEKGKDVELRCDPISGHTALYWYRQSLGQGLEFLIYFQGNSAPDKSGLPSDRFSAERTGGSVSTLTIQRTQQEDSAVYLCASSRGIFETQYFGPGTRLLVL.

This clonotype appeared a few times. The chain has TRBV6-5 and TRBJ2-5; 7 bases line up with TRBD1. J was trimmed by 2 bases and V by 2 bases; bases with no gene match: 2. Germline-derived CDR1 and CDR2 are MNHEY and SVGAGI. The CDR3 consists of 14 residues. For the CDR3, the DNA is TGTGCCAGCAGTTACCGGGACAGTCAAGAGACCCAGTACTTC. It yields the protein CASSYRDSQETQYF.

The chain joins TRBV20-1 to TRBJ2-1, with D hard to call. CDR1 is DFQATT and CDR2 is SNEGSKA in the germline V gene (reference sequence). This CDR3 is 14 amino acids long. The germline V and J ends were trimmed by 0 bases and 9 bases, with 15 bases remaining between them. The CDR3 nucleotides are TGCAGTGCTAGAGATGAGGTGCCGTTGGCTGAGCAGTTCTTC. It encodes CSARDEVPLAEQFF.

This clonotype was picked up a small number of times. The chain joins TRBV6-1 to TRBJ2-3; D gene ambiguous. The CDR3 is made up of 13 amino acids. The germline V and J ends were trimmed by 1 base and 6 bases, with 8 bases remaining between them. Germline V gene data show CDR1 as MNHNS and CDR2 as SASEGT. The CDR3: CASSEGARDTQYF. The CDR3 DNA follows: TGTGCCAGCAGTGAAGGAGCGAGGGATACGCAGTATTTT.

There are a few counts of this clonotype. The rearrangement links TRBV27 to TRBJ1-1; possible D gene TRBD1, 6 bases. This CDR3 has 17 amino acids. Germline V CDR1 and CDR2: MNHEY, SMNVEV (reference sequence). V was cut by 3 bases and J by 0 bases, with 17 bases left in between. The CDR3 reads CASSLAGATRMNTEAFF. The CDR3 bases are TGTGCCAGCAGTTTGGCAGGGGCCACGAGAATGAACACTGAAGCTTTCTTT.

V and J are TRBV19 and TRBJ2-7; 7 bases match TRBD1. CDR1 and CDR2 (germline): LNHDA, SQIVND (reference sequence). Trimming at V came to 1 base and at J to 0 bases, leaving 3 bases not matched to a gene. This CDR3 is 15 amino acids long. CDR3 bases: TGTGCCAGTAGTATAGCCGGGACAGCCTCCTACGAGCAGTACTTC. Amino acid sequence: CASSIAGTASYEQYF.

The chain recombines TRBV20-1 with TRBJ2-7; 7 bases match TRBD2. The V segment lost 2 bases and the J segment 2 bases; nucleotides outside the gene matches: 3. CDR1 is DFQATT, CDR2 SNEGSKA, per germline (reference sequence). The CDR3 runs 13 residues. This chain's CDR3 is CSARLAATYEQYF. As DNA, the CDR3 is TGCAGTGCTAGACTAGCGGCAACCTACGAGCAGTACTTC.